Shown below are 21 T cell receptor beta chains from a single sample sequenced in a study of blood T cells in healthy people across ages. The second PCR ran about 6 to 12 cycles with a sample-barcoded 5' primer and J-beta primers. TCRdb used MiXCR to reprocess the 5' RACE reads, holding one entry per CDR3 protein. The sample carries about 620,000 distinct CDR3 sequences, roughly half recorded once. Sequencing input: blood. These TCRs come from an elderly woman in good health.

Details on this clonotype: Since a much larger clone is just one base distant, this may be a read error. The CDR3 DNA follows: TGCAGCGTACAACCCATCACCTACAATGAGCAGTACTTC. This codes for CSVQPITYNEQYF. V and J are TRBV29-1 and TRBJ2-5, with D hard to call. Per germline, CDR1 SQVTM and CDR2 ANQGSEA. V lost 6 bases and J 11 bases, leaving 22 bases between the germline ends. This CDR3 region has 13 residues.

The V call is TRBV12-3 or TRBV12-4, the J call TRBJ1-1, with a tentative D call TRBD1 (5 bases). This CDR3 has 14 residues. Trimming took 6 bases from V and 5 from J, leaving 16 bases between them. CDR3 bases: TGTGCCAGCAGACTTCCAGGGTCCTTAACTGAAGCTTTCTTT. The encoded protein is CASRLPGSLTEAFF.

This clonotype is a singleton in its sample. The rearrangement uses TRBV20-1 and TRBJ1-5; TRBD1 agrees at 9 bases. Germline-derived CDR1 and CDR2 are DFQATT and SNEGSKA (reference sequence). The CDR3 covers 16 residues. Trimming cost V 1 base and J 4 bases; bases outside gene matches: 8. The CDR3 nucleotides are TGCAGTGCTAGAGGAGGGACAGGGTTTTTTAATCAGCCCCAGCATTTT. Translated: CSARGGTGFFNQPQHF.

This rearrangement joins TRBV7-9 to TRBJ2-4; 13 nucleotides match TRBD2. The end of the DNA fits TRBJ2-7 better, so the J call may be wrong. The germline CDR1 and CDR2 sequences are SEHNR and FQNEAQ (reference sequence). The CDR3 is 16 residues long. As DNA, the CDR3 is TGTGCCAGCAGGGGTGATGGGACTAGCGGGATCTACGAGCAGTACTTC. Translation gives CASRGDGTSGIYEQYF.

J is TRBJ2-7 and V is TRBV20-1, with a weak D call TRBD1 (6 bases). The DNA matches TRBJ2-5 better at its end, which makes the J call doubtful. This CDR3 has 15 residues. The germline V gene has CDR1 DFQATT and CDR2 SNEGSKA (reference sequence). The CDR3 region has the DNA TGCAGTGTAGGGTTTCGAGGGGGACCGTGGGAGACCCAGTACTTC. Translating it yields CSVGFRGGPWETQYF.

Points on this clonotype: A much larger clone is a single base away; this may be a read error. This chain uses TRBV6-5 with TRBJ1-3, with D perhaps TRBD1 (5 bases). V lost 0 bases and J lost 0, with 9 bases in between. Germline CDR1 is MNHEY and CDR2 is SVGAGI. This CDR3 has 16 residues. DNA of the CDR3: TGTGCCAGCAGTTACTCGAAAGGGGTCTCTGGAAACACCATATATTTT. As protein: CASSYSKGVSGNTIYF.

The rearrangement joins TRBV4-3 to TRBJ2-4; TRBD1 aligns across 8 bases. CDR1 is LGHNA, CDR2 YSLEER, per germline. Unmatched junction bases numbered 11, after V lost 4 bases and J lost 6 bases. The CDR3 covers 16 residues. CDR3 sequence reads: CASSLWTGPPSNIQYF. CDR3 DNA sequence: TGCGCCAGCAGCCTCTGGACAGGGCCCCCCTCAAACATTCAGTACTTC.

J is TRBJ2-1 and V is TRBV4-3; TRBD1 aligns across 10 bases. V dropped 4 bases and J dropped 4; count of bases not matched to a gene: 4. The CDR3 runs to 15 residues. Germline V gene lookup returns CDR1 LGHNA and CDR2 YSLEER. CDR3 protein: CASSLWTGGYNEQFF. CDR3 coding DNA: TGCGCCAGCAGCCTCTGGACAGGGGGTTACAATGAGCAGTTCTTC.

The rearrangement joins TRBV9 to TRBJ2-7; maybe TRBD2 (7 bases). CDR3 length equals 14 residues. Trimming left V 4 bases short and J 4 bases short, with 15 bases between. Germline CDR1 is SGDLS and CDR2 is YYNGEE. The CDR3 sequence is CASSPEGGIYEQYF. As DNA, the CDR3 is TGTGCCAGCAGCCCGGAGGGGGGGATTTACGAGCAGTACTTC. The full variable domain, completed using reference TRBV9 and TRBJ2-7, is DSGVTQTPKHLITATGQRVTLRCSPRSGDLSVYWYQQSLDQGLQFLIQYYNGEERAKGNILERFSAQQFPDLHSELNLSSLELGDSALYFCASSPEGGIYEQYFGPGTRLTVT.

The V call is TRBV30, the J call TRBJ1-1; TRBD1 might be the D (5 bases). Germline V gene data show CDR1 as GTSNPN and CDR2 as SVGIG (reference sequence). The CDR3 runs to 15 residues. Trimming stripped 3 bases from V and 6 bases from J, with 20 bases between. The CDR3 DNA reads TGTGCCTGGAGACAAAAGTCAAGGTGGGGGTCTGAAGCTTTCTTT. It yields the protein CAWRQKSRWGSEAFF. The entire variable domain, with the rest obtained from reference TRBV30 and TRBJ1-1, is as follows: SQTIHQWPATLVQPVGSPLSLECTVEGTSNPNLYWYRQAAGRGLQLLFYSVGIGQISSEVPQNLSASRPQDRQFILSSKKLLLSDSGFYLCAWRQKSRWGSEAFFGQGTRLTVV.

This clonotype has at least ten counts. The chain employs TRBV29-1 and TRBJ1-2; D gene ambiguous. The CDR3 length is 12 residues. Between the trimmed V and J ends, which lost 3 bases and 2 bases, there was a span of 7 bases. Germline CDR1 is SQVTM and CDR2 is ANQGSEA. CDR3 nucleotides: TGCAGCGTTGACCAGAAAAACTATGGCTACACCTTC. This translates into CSVDQKNYGYTF.

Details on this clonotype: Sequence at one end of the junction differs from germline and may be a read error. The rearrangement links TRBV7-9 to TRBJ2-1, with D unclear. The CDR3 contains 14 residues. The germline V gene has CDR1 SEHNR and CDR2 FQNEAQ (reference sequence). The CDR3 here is CASRLAGPTDEQFF. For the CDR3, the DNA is TGTGCCAGCAGATTAGCCGGGCCGACGGATGAGCAGTTCTTC.

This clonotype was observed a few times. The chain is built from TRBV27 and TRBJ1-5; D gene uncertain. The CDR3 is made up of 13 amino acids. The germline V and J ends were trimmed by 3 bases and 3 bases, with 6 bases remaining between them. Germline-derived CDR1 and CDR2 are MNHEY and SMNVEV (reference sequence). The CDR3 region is CASSLTANQPQHF. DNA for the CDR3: TGTGCCAGCAGTTTGACCGCCAATCAGCCCCAGCATTTT.

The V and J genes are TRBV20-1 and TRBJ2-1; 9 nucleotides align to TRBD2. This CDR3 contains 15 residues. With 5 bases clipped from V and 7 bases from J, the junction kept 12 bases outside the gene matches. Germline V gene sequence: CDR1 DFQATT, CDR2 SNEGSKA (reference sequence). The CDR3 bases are TGCAGTGCTCCGGCGGCGCGGGAGGGTACAAATGAGCAGTTCTTC. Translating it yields CSAPAAREGTNEQFF.

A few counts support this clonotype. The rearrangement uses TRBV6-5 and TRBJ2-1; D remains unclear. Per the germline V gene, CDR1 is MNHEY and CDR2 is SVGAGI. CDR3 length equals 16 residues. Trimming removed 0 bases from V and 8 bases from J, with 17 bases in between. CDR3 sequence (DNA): TGTGCCAGCAGTTACTCGAGAGACACCCCCGGGCATGAGCAGTTCTTC. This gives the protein CASSYSRDTPGHEQFF.

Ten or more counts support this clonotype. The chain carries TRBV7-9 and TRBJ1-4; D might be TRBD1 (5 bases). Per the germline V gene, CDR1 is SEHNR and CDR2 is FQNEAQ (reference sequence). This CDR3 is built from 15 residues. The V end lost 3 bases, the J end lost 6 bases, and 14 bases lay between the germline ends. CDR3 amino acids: CASSFQGRRDEKLFF. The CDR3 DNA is TGTGCCAGCAGCTTCCAAGGACGCAGGGATGAAAAACTGTTTTTT. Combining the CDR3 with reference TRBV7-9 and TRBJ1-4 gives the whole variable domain DTGVSQNPRHKITKRGQNVTFRCDPISEHNRLYWYRQTLGQGPEFLTYFQNEAQLEKSRLLSDRFSAERPKGSFSTLEIQRTEQGDSAMYLCASSFQGRRDEKLFFGSGTQLSVL.

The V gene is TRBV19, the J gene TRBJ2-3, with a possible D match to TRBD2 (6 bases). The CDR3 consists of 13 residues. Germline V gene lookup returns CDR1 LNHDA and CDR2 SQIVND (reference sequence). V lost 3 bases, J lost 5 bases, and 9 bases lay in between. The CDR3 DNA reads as TGTGCCAGTAGTATGACCGGGGGAGATACGCAGTATTTT. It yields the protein CASSMTGGDTQYF. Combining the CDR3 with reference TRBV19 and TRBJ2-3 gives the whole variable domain DGGITQSPKYLFRKEGQNVTLSCEQNLNHDAMYWYRQDPGQGLRLIYYSQIVNDFQKGDIAEGYSVSREKKESFPLTVTSAQKNPTAFYLCASSMTGGDTQYFGPGTRLTVL.

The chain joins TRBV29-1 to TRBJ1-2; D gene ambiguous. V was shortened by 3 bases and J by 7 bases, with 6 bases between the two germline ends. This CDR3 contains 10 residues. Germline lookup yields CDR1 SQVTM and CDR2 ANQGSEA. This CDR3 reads CSVDEGGYTF. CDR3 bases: TGCAGCGTTGACGAGGGTGGCTACACCTTC.

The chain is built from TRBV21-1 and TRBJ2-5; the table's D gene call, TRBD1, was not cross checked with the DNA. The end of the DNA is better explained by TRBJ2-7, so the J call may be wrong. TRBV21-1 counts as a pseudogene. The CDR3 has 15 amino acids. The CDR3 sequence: CASTKTGFRSYEQYF. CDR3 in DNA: TGTGCCAGCACCAAGACAGGGTTTAGATCCTACGAGCAGTACTTC.

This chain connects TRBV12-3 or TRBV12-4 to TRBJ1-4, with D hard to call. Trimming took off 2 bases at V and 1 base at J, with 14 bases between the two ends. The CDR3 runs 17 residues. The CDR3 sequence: CASSLNGVAITNEKLFF. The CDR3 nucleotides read TGTGCCAGCAGTTTAAATGGCGTGGCAATAACTAATGAAAAACTGTTTTTT.

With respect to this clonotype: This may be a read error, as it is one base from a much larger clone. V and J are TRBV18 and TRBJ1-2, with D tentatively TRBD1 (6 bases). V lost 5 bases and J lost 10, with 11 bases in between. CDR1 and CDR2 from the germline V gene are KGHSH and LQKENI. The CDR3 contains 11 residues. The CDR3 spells CASSNRDDYTF. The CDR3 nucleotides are TGTGCCAGCTCAAACAGGGATGACTACACCTTC.